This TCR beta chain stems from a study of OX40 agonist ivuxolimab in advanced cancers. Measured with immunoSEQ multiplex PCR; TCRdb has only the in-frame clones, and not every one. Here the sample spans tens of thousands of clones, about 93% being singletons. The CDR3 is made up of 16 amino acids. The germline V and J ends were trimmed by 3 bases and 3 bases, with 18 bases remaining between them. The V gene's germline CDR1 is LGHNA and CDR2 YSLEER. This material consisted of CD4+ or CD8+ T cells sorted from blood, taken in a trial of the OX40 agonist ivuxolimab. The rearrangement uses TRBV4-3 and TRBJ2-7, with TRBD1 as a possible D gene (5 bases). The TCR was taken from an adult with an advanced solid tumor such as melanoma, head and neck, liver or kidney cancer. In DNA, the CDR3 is TGCGCCAGCAGCCAGAGTTGGGGCTTTGTTGGCTACGAGCAGTACTTC. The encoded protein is CASSQSWGFVGYEQYF.